What follows are 15 T cell receptor beta chains derived from one specimen sequenced in a study of blood T cells in healthy people across ages. The authors ran a second PCR of roughly 6 to 11 cycles using a sample-barcoded 5' primer and a J-beta primer mix. TCRdb fed the 5' RACE reads into MiXCR, producing one record per CDR3 protein. The data contain 720,000 or so distinct CDR3 sequences, roughly 41% of them seen just once; the ten biggest clones take up 30%. Source material: blood. The receptors shown here come from a man at least 80 years old in good health.

The gene calls are TRBV24-1 and TRBJ2-5, with D perhaps TRBD1 or TRBD2 (5 bases each). The CDR3 contains 15 residues. V dropped 6 bases and J dropped 11 bases, with 24 bases sitting between them. Germline-derived CDR1 and CDR2 are KGHDR and SFDVKD. Here the CDR3 DNA reads TGTGCCACCAGTACGACACGGGACCCGCTGAGGGAGCAGTACTTC. Amino acids: CATSTTRDPLREQYF.

This rearrangement joins TRBV20-1 to TRBJ2-4; TRBD1 agrees at 8 bases. CDR1 and CDR2 (germline): DFQATT, SNEGSKA (reference sequence). The CDR3 is 13 residues long. With 6 bases clipped from V and 13 bases from J, the junction kept 14 bases outside the gene matches. CDR3 coding DNA: TGCAGTGCCGACAGGGGTGGATCGGGCGGGCAGTACTTC. Residues: CSADRGGSGGQYF.

The V gene is TRBV25-1, the J gene TRBJ1-2; a weak D match, TRBD1 (5 bases). Trimming pared 4 bases from V and 4 bases from J, leaving 10 bases between. Germline assignment: CDR1 MGHDK and CDR2 SYGVNS. The CDR3 runs 13 residues. CDR3 protein: CASSGGTVYGYTF. DNA for the CDR3: TGTGCCAGCAGTGGAGGGACGGTCTATGGCTACACCTTC.

The chain combines TRBV20-1 with TRBJ2-3; 9 nucleotides align to TRBD2. CDR1 DFQATT and CDR2 SNEGSKA come from the germline V gene (reference sequence). This CDR3 contains 16 residues. J was trimmed by 2 bases and V by 4 bases; bases with no gene match: 10. This CDR3 is CSANLASGVFTDTQYF. CDR3 in DNA: TGCAGTGCTAACCTCGCTAGCGGGGTGTTCACAGATACGCAGTATTTT.

V gene TRBV4-2 combines with J gene TRBJ2-2, with D uncertain. Trimming removed 7 bases at V and 6 bases at J, with 6 bases between. In germline, CDR1 is LGHNA, CDR2 YNFKEQ. This CDR3 contains 11 residues. The CDR3 region is CASTRAGELFF. CDR3 coding DNA: TGTGCCAGCACAAGAGCCGGGGAGCTGTTTTTT.

V usage is TRBV12-3 or TRBV12-4 and J usage is TRBJ2-7; possible D gene TRBD1, 6 bases. The CDR3 length is 15 residues. Trimming pared 3 bases from V and 2 bases from J, leaving 14 bases between. CDR3 sequence: CASSFGVQGTYEQYF. The CDR3 DNA is TGTGCCAGCAGTTTCGGGGTACAGGGCACCTACGAGCAGTACTTC.

The chain uses TRBV29-1 and TRBJ1-4; 8 bases align to TRBD1. Germline CDR1 and CDR2: SQVTM and ANQGSEA. V was clipped by 4 bases and J by 6 bases; unmatched bases: 4. The CDR3 consists of 13 residues. The CDR3 is CSVGTGRHEKLFF. CDR3 nucleotides: TGCAGCGTTGGGACAGGGAGGCATGAAAAACTGTTTTTT.

CDR3 sequence (DNA): TGCAGTGCCATAGACAGGGCTTTAAGCACAGATACGCAGTATTTT. This codes for CSAIDRALSTDTQYF. J is TRBJ2-3 and V is TRBV20-1, with TRBD1 identical over 7 bases. The junction had 9 bases not matched to a gene; V was cut back by 6 bases and J by 0 bases. The CDR3 runs to 15 residues. The germline CDR1 and CDR2 sequences are DFQATT and SNEGSKA (reference sequence).

V gene TRBV6-1 combines with J gene TRBJ1-2, with D hard to call. CDR3 length: 15 amino acids. CDR1 and CDR2 (germline): MNHNS, SASEGT. Between the trimmed V and J ends, which lost 6 bases and 2 bases, there was a span of 16 bases. The CDR3 region has the DNA TGTGCCAGCAGAGATGGGCCCCTCCGGAACTATGGCTACACCTTC. Amino acids: CASRDGPLRNYGYTF.

The gene calls are TRBV7-2 and TRBJ2-7; possibly TRBD2 for D (6 bases). The germline V and J ends were trimmed by 2 bases and 2 bases, with 16 bases remaining between them. Germline CDR1 is SGHTA and CDR2 is FQGNSA. The CDR3 sequence is 16 residues long. The CDR3 region has the DNA TGTGCCAGCAGCTTAATACCTAGCGAATCTACCTACGAGCAGTACTTC. This translates into CASSLIPSESTYEQYF.

The V and J genes are TRBV29-1 and TRBJ2-7; TRBD2 matches 7 bases. In germline, CDR1 is SQVTM, CDR2 ANQGSEA. The CDR3 totals 12 residues. With V trimmed by 4 bases and J by 2 bases, 2 bases remained unmatched. Written as DNA, the CDR3 is TGCAGCGTTGGTGGGGGGGCCTACGAGCAGTACTTC. Translation: CSVGGGAYEQYF.

This clonotype was counted between two and nine times. The rearrangement uses TRBV30 and TRBJ2-5; D perhaps matches TRBD2 (7 bases). The CDR3 extends over 17 amino acids. Germline V gene data show CDR1 as GTSNPN and CDR2 as SVGIG (reference sequence). Deletions cut 2 bases from V and 3 bases from J, with 22 bases between. The CDR3 DNA is TGTGCCTGGAGTCATTGGGGGGGCGGCAGGGTCAAAGAGACCCAGTACTTC. It translates to CAWSHWGGGRVKETQYF.

This clonotype was found a few times. This chain connects TRBV6-6 to TRBJ2-5; D gene uncertain. This CDR3 has 13 amino acids. V was trimmed by 4 bases and J by 11 bases, leaving 17 bases between them. Germline CDR1 reads MNHNY; CDR2 reads SVGAGI (reference sequence). CDR3: CASSFPDRNEQYF. CDR3 in DNA: TGTGCCAGCAGTTTCCCCGACCGAAATGAGCAGTACTTC.

The sample holds a few counts of this clonotype. One end of the junction varies from germline; a read error may be responsible. J is TRBJ2-3 and V is TRBV6-2 or TRBV6-3, with D unclear. Germline CDR1 reads MNHEY; CDR2 reads SVGEGT. The CDR3 totals 12 residues. The CDR3: CASSSTRDRQYF. The CDR3 DNA is TGTGCCAGCAGTTCGACACGTGATAGGCAGTATTTT.

This chain joins TRBV12-3 or TRBV12-4 and TRBJ2-1; no definite D call. This CDR3 spans 13 amino acids. Trimming took 2 bases from V and 4 from J, leaving 6 bases between them. CDR3 sequence: CASSLRAYNEQFF. The CDR3 DNA sequence: TGTGCCAGCAGTTTAAGAGCTTACAATGAGCAGTTCTTC.